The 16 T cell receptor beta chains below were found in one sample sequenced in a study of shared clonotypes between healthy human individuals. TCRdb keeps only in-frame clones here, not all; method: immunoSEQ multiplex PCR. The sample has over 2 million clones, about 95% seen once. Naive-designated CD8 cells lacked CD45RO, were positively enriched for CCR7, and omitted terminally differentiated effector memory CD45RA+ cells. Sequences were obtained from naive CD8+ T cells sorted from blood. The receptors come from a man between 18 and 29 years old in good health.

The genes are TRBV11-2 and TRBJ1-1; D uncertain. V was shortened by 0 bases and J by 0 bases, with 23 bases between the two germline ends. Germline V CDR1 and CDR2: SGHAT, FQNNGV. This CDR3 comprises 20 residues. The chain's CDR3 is CASSLEAAVMSFYMNTEAFF. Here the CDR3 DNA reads TGTGCCAGCAGCTTAGAGGCGGCCGTTATGAGCTTCTACATGAACACTGAAGCTTTCTTT. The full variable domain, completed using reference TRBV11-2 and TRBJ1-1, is EAGVAQSPRYKIIEKRQSVAFWCNPISGHATLYWYQQILGQGPKLLIQFQNNGVVDDSQLPKDRFSAERLKGVDSTLKIQPAKLEDSAVYLCASSLEAAVMSFYMNTEAFFGQGTRLTVV.

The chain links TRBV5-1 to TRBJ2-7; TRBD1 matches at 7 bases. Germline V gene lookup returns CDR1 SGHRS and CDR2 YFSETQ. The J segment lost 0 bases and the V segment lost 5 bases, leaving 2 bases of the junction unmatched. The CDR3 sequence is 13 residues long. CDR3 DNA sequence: TGCGCCAGCAGGACAGGGCCCTCCTACGAGCAGTACTTC. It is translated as CASRTGPSYEQYF.

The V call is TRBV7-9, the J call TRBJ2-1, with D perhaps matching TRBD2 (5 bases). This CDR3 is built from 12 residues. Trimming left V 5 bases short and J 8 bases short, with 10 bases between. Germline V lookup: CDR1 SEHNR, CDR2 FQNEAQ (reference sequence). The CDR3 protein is CASSIREDEQFF. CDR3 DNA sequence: TGTGCCAGCAGCATCCGGGAAGATGAGCAGTTCTTC. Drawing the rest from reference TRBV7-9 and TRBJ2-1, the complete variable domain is DTGVSQNPRHKITKRGQNVTFRCDPISEHNRLYWYRQTLGQGPEFLTYFQNEAQLEKSRLLSDRFSAERPKGSFSTLEIQRTEQGDSAMYLCASSIREDEQFFGPGTRLTVL.

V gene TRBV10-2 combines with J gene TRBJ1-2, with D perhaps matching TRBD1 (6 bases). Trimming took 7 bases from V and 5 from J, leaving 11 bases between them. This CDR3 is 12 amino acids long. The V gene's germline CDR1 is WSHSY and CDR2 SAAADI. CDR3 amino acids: CASTSGEYGYTF. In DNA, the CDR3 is TGCGCCAGCACTTCAGGGGAATATGGCTACACCTTC.

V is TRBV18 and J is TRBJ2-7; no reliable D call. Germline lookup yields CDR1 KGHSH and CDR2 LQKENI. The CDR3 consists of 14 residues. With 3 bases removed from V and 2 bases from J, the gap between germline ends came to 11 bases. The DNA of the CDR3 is TGTGCCAGCTCACCTGCAGGAGCTGCCTACGAGCAGTACTTC. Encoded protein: CASSPAGAAYEQYF.

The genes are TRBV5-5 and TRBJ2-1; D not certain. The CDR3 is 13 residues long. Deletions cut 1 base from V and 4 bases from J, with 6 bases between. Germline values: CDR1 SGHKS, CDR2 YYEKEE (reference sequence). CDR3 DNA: TGTGCCAGCAGCTTGTGGGTTTACAATGAGCAGTTCTTC. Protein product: CASSLWVYNEQFF.

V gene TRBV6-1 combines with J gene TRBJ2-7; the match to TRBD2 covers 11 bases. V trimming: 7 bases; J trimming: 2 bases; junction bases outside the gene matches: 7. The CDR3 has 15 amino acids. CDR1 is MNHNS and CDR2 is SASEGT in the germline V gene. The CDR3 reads CASTRTSGPAYEQYF. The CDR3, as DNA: TGTGCCAGCACCCGGACTAGCGGGCCCGCCTACGAGCAGTACTTC.

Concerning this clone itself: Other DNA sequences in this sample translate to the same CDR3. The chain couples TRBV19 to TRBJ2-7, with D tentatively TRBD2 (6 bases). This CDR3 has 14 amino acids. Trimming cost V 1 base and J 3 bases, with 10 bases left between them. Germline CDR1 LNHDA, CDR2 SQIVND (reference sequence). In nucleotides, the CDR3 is TGTGCCAGTAGTATAGCGGGAGCGAGCTACGAGCAGTACTTC. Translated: CASSIAGASYEQYF.

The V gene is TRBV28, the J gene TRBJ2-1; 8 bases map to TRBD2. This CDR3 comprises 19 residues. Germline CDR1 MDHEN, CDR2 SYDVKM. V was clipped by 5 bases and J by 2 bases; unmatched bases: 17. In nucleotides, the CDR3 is TGTGCCAGCAGTAGCCTCCTTGTGACCGGGACTAGGCCCTACAATGAGCAGTTCTTC. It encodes CASSSLLVTGTRPYNEQFF.

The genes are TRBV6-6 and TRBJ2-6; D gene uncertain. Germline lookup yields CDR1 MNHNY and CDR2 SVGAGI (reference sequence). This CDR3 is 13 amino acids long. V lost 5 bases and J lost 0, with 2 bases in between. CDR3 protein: CASSLSGANVLTF. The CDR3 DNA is TGTGCCAGCAGTCTCTCTGGGGCCAACGTCCTGACTTTC.

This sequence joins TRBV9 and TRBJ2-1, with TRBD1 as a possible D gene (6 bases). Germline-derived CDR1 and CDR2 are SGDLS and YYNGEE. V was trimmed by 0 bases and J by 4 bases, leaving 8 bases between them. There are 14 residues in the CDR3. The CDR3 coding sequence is TGTGCCAGCAGCGTAGGACAGGCATACAATGAGCAGTTCTTC. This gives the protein CASSVGQAYNEQFF.

CDR3 loop: CASSYSSGENTGELFF. The DNA of the CDR3 is TGTGCCAGCAGTTATTCTAGCGGGGAGAACACCGGGGAGCTGTTTTTT. The rearrangement joins TRBV27 to TRBJ2-2, with TRBD2 matching 9 bases. The CDR3 consists of 16 residues. The germline V gene encodes CDR1 MNHEY and CDR2 SMNVEV (reference sequence). J was trimmed by 1 base and V by 4 bases; bases with no gene match: 4.

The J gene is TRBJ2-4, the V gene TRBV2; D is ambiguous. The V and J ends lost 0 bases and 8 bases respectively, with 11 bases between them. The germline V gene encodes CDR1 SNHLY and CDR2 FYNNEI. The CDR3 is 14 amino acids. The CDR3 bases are TGTGCCAGCAGTGAAGCTAAGGGTGTGGACATTCAGTACTTC. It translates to CASSEAKGVDIQYF. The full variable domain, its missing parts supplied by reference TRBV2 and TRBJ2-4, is EPEVTQTPSHQVTQMGQEVILRCVPISNHLYFYWYRQILGQKVEFLVSFYNNEISEKSEIFDDQFSVERPDGSNFTLKIRSTKLEDSAMYFCASSEAKGVDIQYFGAGTRLSVL.

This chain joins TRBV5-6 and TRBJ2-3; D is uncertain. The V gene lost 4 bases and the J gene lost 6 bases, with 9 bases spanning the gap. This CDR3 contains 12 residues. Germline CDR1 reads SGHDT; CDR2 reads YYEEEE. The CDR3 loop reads CASSAILDTQYF. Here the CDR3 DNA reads TGTGCCAGCAGCGCAATACTTGATACGCAGTATTTT. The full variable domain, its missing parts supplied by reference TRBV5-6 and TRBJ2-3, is DAGVTQSPTHLIKTRGQQVTLRCSPKSGHDTVSWYQQALGQGPQFIFQYYEEEERQRGNFPDRFSGHQFPNYSSELNVNALLLGDSALYLCASSAILDTQYFGPGTRLTVL.

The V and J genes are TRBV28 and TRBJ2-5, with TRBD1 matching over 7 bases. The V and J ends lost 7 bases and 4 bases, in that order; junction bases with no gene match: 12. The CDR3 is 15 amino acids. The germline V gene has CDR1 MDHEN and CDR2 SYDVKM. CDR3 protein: CASTLVGGPIETQYF. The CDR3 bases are TGTGCCAGCACTCTGGTAGGGGGCCCAATAGAGACCCAGTACTTC.

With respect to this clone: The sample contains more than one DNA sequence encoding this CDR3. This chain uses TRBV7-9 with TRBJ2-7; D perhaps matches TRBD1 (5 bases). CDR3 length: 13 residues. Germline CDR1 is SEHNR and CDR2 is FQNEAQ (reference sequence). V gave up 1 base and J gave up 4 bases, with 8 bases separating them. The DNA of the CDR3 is TGTGCCAGCAGCTTAGAGGCAGGGTACGAGCAGTACTTC. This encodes CASSLEAGYEQYF.